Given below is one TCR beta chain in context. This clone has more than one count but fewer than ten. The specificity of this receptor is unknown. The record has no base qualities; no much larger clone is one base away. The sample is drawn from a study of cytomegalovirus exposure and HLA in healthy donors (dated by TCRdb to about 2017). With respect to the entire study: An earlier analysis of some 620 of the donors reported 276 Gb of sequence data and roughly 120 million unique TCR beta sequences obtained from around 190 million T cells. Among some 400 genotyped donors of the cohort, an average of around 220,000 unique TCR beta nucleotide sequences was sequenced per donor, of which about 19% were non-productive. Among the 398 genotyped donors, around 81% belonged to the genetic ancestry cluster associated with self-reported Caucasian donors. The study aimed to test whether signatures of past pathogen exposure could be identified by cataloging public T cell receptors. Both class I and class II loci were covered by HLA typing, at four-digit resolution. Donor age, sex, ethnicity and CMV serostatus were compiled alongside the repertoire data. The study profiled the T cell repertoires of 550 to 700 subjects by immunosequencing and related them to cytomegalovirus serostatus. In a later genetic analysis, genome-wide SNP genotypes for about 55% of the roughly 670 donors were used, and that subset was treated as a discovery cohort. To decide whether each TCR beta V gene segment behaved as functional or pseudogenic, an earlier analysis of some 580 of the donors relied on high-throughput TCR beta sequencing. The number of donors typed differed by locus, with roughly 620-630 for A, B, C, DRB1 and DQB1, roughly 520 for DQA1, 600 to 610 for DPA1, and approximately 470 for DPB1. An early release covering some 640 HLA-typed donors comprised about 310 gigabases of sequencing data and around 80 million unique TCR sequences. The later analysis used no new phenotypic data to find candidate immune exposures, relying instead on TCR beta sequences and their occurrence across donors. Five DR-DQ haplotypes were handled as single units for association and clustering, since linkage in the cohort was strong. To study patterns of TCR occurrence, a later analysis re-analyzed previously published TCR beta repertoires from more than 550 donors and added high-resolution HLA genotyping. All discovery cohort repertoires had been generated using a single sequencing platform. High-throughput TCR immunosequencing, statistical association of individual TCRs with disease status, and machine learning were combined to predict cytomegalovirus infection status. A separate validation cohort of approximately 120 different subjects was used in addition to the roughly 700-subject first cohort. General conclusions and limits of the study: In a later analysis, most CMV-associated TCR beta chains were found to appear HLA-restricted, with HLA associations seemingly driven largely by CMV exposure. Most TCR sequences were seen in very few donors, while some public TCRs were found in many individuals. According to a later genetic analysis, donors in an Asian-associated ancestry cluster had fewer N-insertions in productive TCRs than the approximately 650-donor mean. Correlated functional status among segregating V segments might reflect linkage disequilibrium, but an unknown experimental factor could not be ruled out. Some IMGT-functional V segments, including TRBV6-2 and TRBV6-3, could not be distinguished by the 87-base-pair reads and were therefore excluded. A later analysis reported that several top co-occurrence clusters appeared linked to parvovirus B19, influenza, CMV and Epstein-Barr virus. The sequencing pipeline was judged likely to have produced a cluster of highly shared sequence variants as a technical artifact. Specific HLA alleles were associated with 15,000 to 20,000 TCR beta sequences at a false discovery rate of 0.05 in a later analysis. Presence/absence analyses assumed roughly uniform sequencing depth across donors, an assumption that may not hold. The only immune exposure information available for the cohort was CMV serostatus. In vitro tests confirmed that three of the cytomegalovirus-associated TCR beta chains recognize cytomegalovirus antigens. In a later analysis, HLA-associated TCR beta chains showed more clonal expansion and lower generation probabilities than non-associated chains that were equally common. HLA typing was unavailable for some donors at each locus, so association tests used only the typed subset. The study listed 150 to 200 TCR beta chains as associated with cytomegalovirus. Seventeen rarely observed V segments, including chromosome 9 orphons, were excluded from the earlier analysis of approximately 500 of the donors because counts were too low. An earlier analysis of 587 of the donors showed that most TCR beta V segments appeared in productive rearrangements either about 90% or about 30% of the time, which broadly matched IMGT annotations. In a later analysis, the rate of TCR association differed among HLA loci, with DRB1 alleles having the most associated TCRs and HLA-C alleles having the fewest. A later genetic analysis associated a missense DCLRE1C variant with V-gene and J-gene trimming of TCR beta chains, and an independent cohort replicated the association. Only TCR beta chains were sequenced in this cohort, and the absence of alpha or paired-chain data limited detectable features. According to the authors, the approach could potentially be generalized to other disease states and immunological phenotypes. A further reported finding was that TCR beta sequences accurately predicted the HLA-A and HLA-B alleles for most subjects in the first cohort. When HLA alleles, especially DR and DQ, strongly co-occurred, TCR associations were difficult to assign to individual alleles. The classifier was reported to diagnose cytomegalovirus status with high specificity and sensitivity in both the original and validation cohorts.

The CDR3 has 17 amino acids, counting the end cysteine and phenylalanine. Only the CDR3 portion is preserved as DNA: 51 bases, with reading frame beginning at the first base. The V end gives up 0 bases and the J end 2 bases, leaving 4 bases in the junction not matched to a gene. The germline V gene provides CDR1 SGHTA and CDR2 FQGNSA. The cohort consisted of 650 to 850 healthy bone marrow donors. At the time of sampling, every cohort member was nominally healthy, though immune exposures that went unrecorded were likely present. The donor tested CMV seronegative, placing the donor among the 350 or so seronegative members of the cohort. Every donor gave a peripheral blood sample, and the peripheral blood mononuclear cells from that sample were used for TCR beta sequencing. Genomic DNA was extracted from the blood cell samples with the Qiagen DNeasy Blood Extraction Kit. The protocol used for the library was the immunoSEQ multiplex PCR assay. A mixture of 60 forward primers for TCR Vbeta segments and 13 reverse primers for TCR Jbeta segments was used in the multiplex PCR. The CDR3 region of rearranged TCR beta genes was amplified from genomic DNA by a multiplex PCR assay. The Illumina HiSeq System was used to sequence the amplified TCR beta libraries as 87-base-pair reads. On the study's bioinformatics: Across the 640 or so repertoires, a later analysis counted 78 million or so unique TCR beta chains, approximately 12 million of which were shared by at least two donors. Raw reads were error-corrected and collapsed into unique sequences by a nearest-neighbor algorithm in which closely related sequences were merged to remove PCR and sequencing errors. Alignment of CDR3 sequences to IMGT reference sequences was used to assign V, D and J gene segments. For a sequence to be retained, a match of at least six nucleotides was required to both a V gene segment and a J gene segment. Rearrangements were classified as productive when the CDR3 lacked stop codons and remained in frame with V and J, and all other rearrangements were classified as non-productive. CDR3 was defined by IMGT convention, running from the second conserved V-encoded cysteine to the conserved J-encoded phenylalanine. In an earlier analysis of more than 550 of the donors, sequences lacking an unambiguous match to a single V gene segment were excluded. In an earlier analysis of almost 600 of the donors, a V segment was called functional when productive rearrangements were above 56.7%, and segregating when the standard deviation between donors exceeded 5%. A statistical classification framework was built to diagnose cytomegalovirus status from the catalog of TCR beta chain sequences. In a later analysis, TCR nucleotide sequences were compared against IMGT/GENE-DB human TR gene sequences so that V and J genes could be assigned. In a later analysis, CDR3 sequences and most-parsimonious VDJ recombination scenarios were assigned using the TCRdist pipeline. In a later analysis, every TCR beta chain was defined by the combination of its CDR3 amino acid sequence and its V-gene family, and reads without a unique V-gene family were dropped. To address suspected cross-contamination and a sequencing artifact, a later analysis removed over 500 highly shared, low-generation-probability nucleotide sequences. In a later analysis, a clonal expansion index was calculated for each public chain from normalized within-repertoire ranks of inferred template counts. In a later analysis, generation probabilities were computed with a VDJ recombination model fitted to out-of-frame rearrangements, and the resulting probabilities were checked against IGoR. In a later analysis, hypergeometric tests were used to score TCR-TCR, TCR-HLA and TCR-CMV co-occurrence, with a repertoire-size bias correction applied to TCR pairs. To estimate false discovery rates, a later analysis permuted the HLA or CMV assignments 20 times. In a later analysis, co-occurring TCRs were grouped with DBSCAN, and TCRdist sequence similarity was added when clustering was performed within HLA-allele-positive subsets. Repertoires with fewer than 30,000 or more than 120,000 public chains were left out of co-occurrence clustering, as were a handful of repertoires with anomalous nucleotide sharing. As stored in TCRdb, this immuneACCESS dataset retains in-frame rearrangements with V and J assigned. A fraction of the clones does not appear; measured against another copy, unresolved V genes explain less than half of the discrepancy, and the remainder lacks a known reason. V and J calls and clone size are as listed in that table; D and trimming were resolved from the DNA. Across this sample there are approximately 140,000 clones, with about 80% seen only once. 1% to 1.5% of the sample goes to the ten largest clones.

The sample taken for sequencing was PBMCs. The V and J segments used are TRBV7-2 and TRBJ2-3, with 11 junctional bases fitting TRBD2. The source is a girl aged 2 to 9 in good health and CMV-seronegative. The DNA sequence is TGTGCCAGCAGCTTAGCGGGGACTAGCGGTACCACAGATACGCAGTATTTT. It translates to CASSLAGTSGTTDTQYF.